This T cell receptor (beta chain) was observed in a study of blood T cell repertoires in COVID-19. Study-wide background: COVID-19 samples from acute and convalescent phases originated in the United States, Italy and Spain.

Which cohort a participant joined came from the clinical history participants gave. For recovered donors of Cohort 3, there were two negative PCRs, clearance, or symptom resolution. This clone was seen a few times. CDR3 length: 16 residues. Germline V gene sequence: CDR1 LGHNA, CDR2 YNFKEQ. With 3 bases clipped from V and 7 bases from J, the junction kept 9 bases outside the gene matches. In the original analysis: From reference gene primer amplification, estimates of nucleated cell counts were derived. Using immunoSEQ multiplex PCR, the repertoire was profiled, and TCRdb retains in-frame clones only, with some absent. Clone size and the V and J calls come from that table; the DNA yielded D and trimming. The data contain 200,000 or so clones, around 82% of them singletons.

This TCR was sampled from a man in his forties who had recovered from COVID-19. The V and J genes are TRBV4-2 and TRBJ1-2; 12 nucleotides agree with TRBD1. The material sequenced was PBMCs or T cells enriched from blood (not recorded which). CDR3 nucleotides: TGTGCCAGCAGCCATTCCCCGGGACAGGGGGCCGGTGGCTACACCTTC. Protein product: CASSHSPGQGAGGYTF.